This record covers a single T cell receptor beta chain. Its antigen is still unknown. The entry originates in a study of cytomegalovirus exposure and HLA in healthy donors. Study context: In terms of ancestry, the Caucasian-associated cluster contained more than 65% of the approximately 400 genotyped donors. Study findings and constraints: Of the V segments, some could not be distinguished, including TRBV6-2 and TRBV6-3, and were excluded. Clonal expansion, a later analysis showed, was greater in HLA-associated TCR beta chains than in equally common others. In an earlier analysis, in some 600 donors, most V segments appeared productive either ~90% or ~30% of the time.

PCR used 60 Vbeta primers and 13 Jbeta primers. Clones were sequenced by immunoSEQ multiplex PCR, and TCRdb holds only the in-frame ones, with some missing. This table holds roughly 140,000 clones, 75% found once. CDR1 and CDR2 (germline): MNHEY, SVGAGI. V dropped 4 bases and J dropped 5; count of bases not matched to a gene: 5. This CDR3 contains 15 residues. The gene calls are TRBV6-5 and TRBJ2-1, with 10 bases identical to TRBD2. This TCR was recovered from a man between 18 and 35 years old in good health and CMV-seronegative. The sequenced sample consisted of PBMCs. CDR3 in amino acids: CASSFTSGVNNEQFF. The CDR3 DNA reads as TGTGCCAGCAGTTTCACTAGCGGGGTCAACAATGAGCAGTTCTTC.